Only a few counts were recorded for the clone carrying this T cell receptor beta chain. Antigen: not known. These data originate in a study of cytomegalovirus exposure and HLA in healthy donors. Broader study findings: TCR association rates varied by HLA locus in a later analysis, with DRB1 highest and HLA-C lowest. Later, an analysis found that common viral pathogens appeared to be linked with several of the most significant clusters.

Donors sampled were nominally healthy, though unrecorded immune exposures were likely. The PCR had 60 Vbeta and 13 Jbeta primers. The method was immunoSEQ multiplex PCR; TCRdb's version includes in-frame clones alone and lacks a portion of them. Of about 120,000 clones listed, 15% were seen once; the top ten hold under 2.5%. The sequenced material came from PBMCs. The TCR sequence derives from a woman younger than 30 in good health and CMV-seronegative.

CDR3 sequence reads: CASSTGTGFRAEAFF. As DNA, the CDR3 is TGTGCCAGTAGTACCGGGACAGGGTTCCGCGCTGAAGCTTTCTTT. The J gene is TRBJ1-1, the V gene TRBV19; 9 nucleotides agree with TRBD1. CDR1 is LNHDA and CDR2 is SQIVND in the germline V gene (reference sequence). The CDR3 contains 15 residues. V was pared by 4 bases and J by 6 bases, with 9 bases of the junction left unmatched. The variable domain in full, completed from reference TRBV19 and TRBJ1-1, reads DGGITQSPKYLFRKEGQNVTLSCEQNLNHDAMYWYRQDPGQGLRLIYYSQIVNDFQKGDIAEGYSVSREKKESFPLTVTSAQKNPTAFYLCASSTGTGFRAEAFFGQGTRLTVV.